This TCR beta chain was identified in a study of blood T cell repertoires in COVID-19. In the study overall: Both acute and convalescent COVID-19 samples were obtained from the United States, Italy and Spain. In each case, the material was cDNA or gDNA derived from T cells, B-cell-depleted T cells, or PBMCs.

There are 14 residues in the CDR3. The V segment lost 3 bases and the J segment 3 bases; nucleotides outside the gene matches: 3. Germline assignment: CDR1 SGHTA and CDR2 FQGNSA. In the source study's methods: Reference gene primer amplification yielded estimated nucleated cell counts. The repertoire was sequenced with immunoSEQ multiplex PCR; TCRdb's copy has only in-frame clones and lacks some. Clone size and the V and J calls come from that table; the DNA yielded D and trimming. The data show under 90,000 clones, 65% to 90% seen once. The sample was peripheral blood. This sequence originates from a man of 80 years or more with acute or convalescent COVID-19. The gene calls are TRBV7-2 and TRBJ2-7, with TRBD2 matching 9 bases. The CDR3 DNA sequence: TGTGCCAGCAGCTTCGGGACTAGCAGCTACGAGCAGTACTTC. Its protein is CASSFGTSSYEQYF.